This TCR beta chain was profiled in a study of T cells in Graves' hyperthyroidism and ophthalmopathy. General study points: Most clonotypes expanded in thyroid above 0.001 were likewise present in blood.

The definition of stable Graves' hyperthyroidism was no ophthalmopathy progression within 18 months. The study enrolled patients aged 18 to 65 with newly diagnosed hyperthyroidism of under 2 months' duration. Amplification of TCR beta CDR3 regions used RNA as the template. Carried out on the TCR CDR3, a first-round RT-PCR used the HTBI primer set. In TCRdb, the multiplex PCR reads were re-called with MiXCR into one record per CDR3 protein. The sample records approximately 590,000 distinct CDR3 sequences, about a sixth being singletons. About this clonotype: Antigen: not known.

Germline values: CDR1 MNHGY, CDR2 SVAAGI. The V and J ends lost 3 bases and 3 bases respectively, with 12 bases between them. The CDR3 is 15 residues long. The chain is built from TRBV6-9 and TRBJ2-1; D unclear. This clonotype was obtained from a woman aged 30 to 39 with Graves' hyperthyroidism. Sample: blood. This CDR3 is CASSYHESYYNEQFF. The CDR3 region has the DNA TGTGCCAGCAGTTACCATGAGAGTTACTACAATGAGCAGTTCTTC.